Here is one TCR beta chain with its context. Trimming took off 3 bases at V and 10 bases at J, with 12 bases between the two ends. Germline V lookup: CDR1 SGDLS, CDR2 YYNGEE. The CDR3 sequence is 12 residues long. This entry comes from a study of blood T cell repertoires in COVID-19. The protocol was immunoSEQ multiplex PCR, while the TCRdb copy is restricted to in-frame clones and leaves out a portion. The sample consists of around 200,000 clones, roughly 88% of them appearing once. Sequencing used peripheral blood. The TCR was taken from a man aged 60 to 75 with acute or convalescent COVID-19. This chain connects TRBV9 to TRBJ2-3, with D uncertain. The CDR3 spells CASSASGSAQYF. The CDR3 nucleotides read TGTGCCAGCAGCGCCTCCGGAAGCGCGCAGTATTTT.